These T cell receptor beta chains were read from a single sample in a study of response to subunit inactivated influenza vaccine. TCRdb used MiXCR to reprocess the RT-PCR reads, holding one entry per CDR3 protein. Of hundreds of thousands of distinct CDR3 sequences in the sample, about a fifth were seen once. The source material was PBMCs from blood, sampled 5 to 6 days after vaccination. Receptor source: a man aged 45-60 years who received an inactivated influenza vaccine. CDR3s include the opening cysteine and the closing phenylalanine or tryptophan. Fields, in order: CDR3 protein, CDR3 DNA, clone size, J gene, D gene, V gene. D genes are given only for firm matches. The listing skips clone size in some rows; elsewhere it reads once, few, many or a size class.

CASSQDFRETQYF | TGCGCCAGCAGCCAAGATTTCCGGGAGACCCAGTACTTC | NA | TRBJ2-5 | NA | TRBV4-3
CASTSRISSYEQYF | TGTGCCAGCACCTCAAGGATAAGCTCCTACGAGCAGTACTTC | many | TRBJ2-7 | NA | TRBV12-3/TRBV12-4
CATRTSGATYNEQFF | TGTGCCACCCGGACTAGCGGGGCAACCTACAATGAGCAGTTCTTC | few | TRBJ2-1 | TRBD2 | TRBV15
CASSEAVVYEQYF | TGTGCCAGCAGCGAAGCGGTAGTCTACGAGCAGTACTTC | once | TRBJ2-7 | NA | TRBV11-2
CASSQESVDIQYF | TGCGCCAGCAGCCAAGAGAGTGTTGACATTCAGTACTTC | few | TRBJ2-4 | NA | TRBV4-3
CSAEGGLIYEQYF | TGCAGTGCTGAGGGCGGACTGATTTACGAGCAGTACTTC | NA | TRBJ2-7 | NA | TRBV20-1
CASGKPGATEAFF | TGTGCCAGCGGAAAGCCAGGAGCCACTGAAGCTTTCTTT | NA | TRBJ1-1 | NA | TRBV28
CASSRAGDFNEQFF | TGTGCCAGCAGCCGTGCCGGGGACTTCAATGAGCAGTTCTTC | NA | TRBJ2-1 | NA | TRBV3-1
CASSLAGGYSNQPQHF | TGTGCCAGCAGCTTAGCGGGGGGATATAGCAATCAGCCCCAGCATTTT | few | TRBJ1-5 | NA | TRBV7-8
CASSVGLQVGETQYF | TGTGCCAGCAGCGTAGGGCTACAGGTGGGCGAGACCCAGTACTTC | few | TRBJ2-5 | NA | TRBV9
CSVRDRAPNTEAFF | TGCAGCGTTCGCGACAGGGCGCCGAACACTGAAGCTTTCTTT | few | TRBJ1-1 | TRBD1 | TRBV29-1
CSVGVTTNTEAFF | TGCAGCGTTGGTGTCACAACGAACACTGAAGCTTTCTTT | few | TRBJ1-1 | NA | TRBV29-1
CSVDRRAGGETQYF | TGCAGCGTTGACAGACGGGCAGGTGGAGAGACCCAGTACTTC | few | TRBJ2-5 | NA | TRBV29-1
CSAPGLAGGSGELFF | TGCAGTGCCCCGGGACTAGCGGGAGGTTCCGGGGAGCTGTTTTTT | NA | TRBJ2-2 | TRBD2 | TRBV20-1
CASSLIREQYF | TGTGCCAGCAGCTTAATCCGCGAGCAGTACTTC | few | TRBJ2-7 | NA | TRBV7-9
CASSQDRGGPAAQYF | TGCGCCAGCAGCCAAGACCGGGGGGGGCCCGCGGCGCAGTATTTT | NA | TRBJ2-3 | TRBD2 | TRBV4-3
CASSQLRTGGSEQYF | TGTGCCAGCAGCCAGCTTCGGACAGGGGGCTCCGAGCAGTACTTC | few | TRBJ2-7 | TRBD1 | TRBV3-1
CSAKGQLDQPQHF | TGCAGTGCTAAAGGACAGCTCGATCAGCCCCAGCATTTT | few | TRBJ1-5 | NA | TRBV20-1